These T cell receptor beta chains were read from a single sample in a study of PD-1 blockade in classical Hodgkin lymphoma. Sequencing used immunoSEQ multiplex PCR; TCRdb keeps in-frame clones, though not all of them. The sample shows approximately 29,000 clones, about four fifths of them seen only once. The sequencing used peripheral blood mononuclear cells (PBMCs), collected before the fourth cycle of nivolumab. The source is a human donor with classical Hodgkin lymphoma. CDR3s include the opening cysteine and the closing phenylalanine or tryptophan. The D gene is left open where the match is weak. Where a row states a size, it is once, few, many or the class of an expanded clone; other rows omit it.

>NA|NA|TRBJ1-1|TRBV5-1
CASSWAGTTEAFF
TGCGCCAGCAGCTGGGCTGGCACCACTGAAGCTTTCTTT
>TRBD1|NA|TRBJ1-2|TRBV7-9
CASSLVTEDRGDGYTF
TGTGCCAGCAGCTTAGTAACGGAAGACAGGGGGGATGGCTACACCTTC
>TRBD1|NA|TRBJ1-1|TRBV19
CASHRGERQGPVNTEAFF
TGTGCCAGTCATAGGGGGGAAAGACAGGGGCCGGTGAACACTGAAGCTTTCTTT
>TRBD1|NA|TRBJ2-7|TRBV7-8
CASSLVGQGVYEQYF
TGTGCCAGCAGCTTAGTTGGCCAGGGGGTCTACGAGCAGTACTTC
>NA|NA|TRBJ1-5|TRBV6-6
CASSYSWENQPQHF
TGTGCCAGCAGTTACTCGTGGGAGAATCAGCCCCAGCATTTT
>TRBD2|NA|TRBJ2-3|TRBV6-1
CASGLAGANTQYF
TGTGCCAGCGGACTAGCGGGAGCGAATACGCAGTATTTT
>NA|NA|TRBJ2-7|TRBV5-1
CASSLVGGWGTSSYEQYF
TGCGCCAGCAGCTTGGTAGGCGGGTGGGGCACTAGCTCCTACGAGCAGTACTTC
>NA|once|TRBJ2-3|TRBV10-3
CAISESPPRRTQYF
TGTGCCATCAGTGAGTCTCCGCCTAGGCGTACGCAGTATTTT
>TRBD2|NA|TRBJ2-3|TRBV28
CASSFSTSGTGDTQYF
TGTGCCAGCAGTTTCTCGACTAGCGGGACGGGAGATACGCAGTATTTT
>TRBD2|NA|TRBJ2-2|TRBV19
CASRPGGNTGELFF
TGTGCCAGTCGACCGGGGGGGAACACCGGGGAGCTGTTTTTT
>TRBD2|few|TRBJ2-1|TRBV5-1
CASSRLAGGYNEQFF
TGCGCCAGCAGCCGACTAGCGGGGGGTTACAATGAGCAGTTCTTC
>TRBD1|NA|TRBJ2-7|TRBV5-1
CASSLGGQGAYEQYF
TGCGCCAGCAGCCTCGGGGGACAGGGGGCGTACGAGCAGTACTTC
>TRBD2|NA|TRBJ2-3|TRBV9
CASSPQSLASGSTDTQYF
TGTGCCAGCAGCCCCCAATCGTTGGCTAGCGGGTCCACAGATACGCAGTATTTT
>NA|NA|TRBJ2-5|TRBV19
CASSIVGDQETQYF
TGTGCCAGTAGTATTGTAGGGGACCAAGAGACCCAGTACTTC
>TRBD1|NA|TRBJ1-1|TRBV2
CASSGASGQGTEAFF
TGTGCCAGCAGTGGGGCCTCGGGACAGGGCACTGAAGCTTTCTTT
>TRBD2|NA|TRBJ2-7|TRBV4-1
CASSQTSGTYYEQYF
TGCGCCAGCAGCCAGACTAGCGGGACCTACTACGAGCAGTACTTC
>NA|few|TRBJ2-3|TRBV6-6
CASSYGTDTQYF
TGTGCCAGCAGTTATGGCACAGATACGCAGTATTTT
>TRBD1|NA|TRBJ2-3|TRBV12-5
CASGSGGGTDTQYF
TGTGCTAGTGGTTCAGGGGGCGGCACAGATACGCAGTATTTT
>TRBD1|NA|TRBJ1-1|TRBV18
CASSPKQGRGTEAFF
TGTGCCAGCTCACCCAAACAGGGGAGGGGGACTGAAGCTTTCTTT
>TRBD1|NA|TRBJ2-5|TRBV10-3
CAISAPGQGLETQYF
TGTGCCATCAGTGCTCCGGGACAGGGGTTGGAGACCCAGTACTTC
>NA|NA|TRBJ1-4|TRBV29-1
CSVETSRTNEKLFF
TGCAGCGTCGAGACCTCGAGGACTAATGAAAAACTGTTTTTT
>TRBD1|NA|TRBJ2-7|TRBV5-1
CASSLAGTGGLPYEQYF
TGCGCCAGCAGCTTGGCCGGGACAGGGGGCCTCCCCTACGAGCAGTACTTC
>TRBD2|few|TRBJ2-3|TRBV11-2
CASSPWGGRTSDADTQYF
TGTGCCAGCAGCCCGTGGGGCGGACGGACTAGCGATGCAGATACGCAGTATTTT
>NA|NA|TRBJ2-7|TRBV30
CAWSVRDTYEQYF
TGTGCCTGGAGTGTACGGGATACCTACGAGCAGTACTTC
>NA|NA|TRBJ2-5|TRBV7-9
CASSTRTARHQETQYF
TGTGCCAGCAGCACACGGACAGCGCGGCACCAAGAGACCCAGTACTTC
>NA|NA|TRBJ2-3|TRBV5-4
CASSSQGGGTDTQYF
TGTGCCAGCAGCTCACAGGGAGGGGGCACAGATACGCAGTATTTT
>NA|NA|TRBJ2-3|TRBV11-2
CASSATTRDTQYF
TGTGCCAGCAGCGCCACGACCCGGGATACGCAGTATTTT
>NA|once|TRBJ2-2|TRBV18
CASSRGLNTGELFF
TGTGCCAGCTCACGGGGCCTGAACACCGGGGAGCTGTTTTTT
>TRBD1|NA|TRBJ1-1|TRBV6-5
CASSRQGISAEAFF
TGTGCCAGCAGTCGACAGGGCATCAGTGCTGAAGCTTTCTTT
>NA|NA|TRBJ2-2|TRBV28
CASSLRRANTGELFF
TGTGCCAGCAGTCTTAGACGGGCGAACACCGGGGAGCTGTTTTTT
>TRBD1|NA|TRBJ2-7|TRBV11-2
CASSLTLGQGEYEQYF
TGTGCCAGCAGCTTAACCTTAGGACAGGGAGAGTACGAGCAGTACTTC
>NA|few|TRBJ1-1|TRBV10-3
CAARGSGGYATEAFF
TGTGCCGCCCGGGGATCCGGGGGGTATGCCACTGAAGCTTTCTTT
>NA|few|TRBJ1-5|TRBV28
CASLSEGRANQPQHF
TGTGCCAGCCTCAGTGAAGGCAGAGCAAATCAGCCCCAGCATTTT
>TRBD2|few|TRBJ2-7|TRBV19
CASSSKGLAGAYEQYF
TGTGCCAGTAGTTCCAAGGGACTAGCGGGAGCCTACGAGCAGTACTTC
>TRBD2|NA|TRBJ2-3|TRBV30
CAWSREGLADTQYF
TGTGCCTGGAGTCGGGAGGGGCTGGCAGATACGCAGTATTTT
>NA|few|TRBJ2-1|TRBV19
CASSTLTGNNEQFF
TGTGCCAGTAGTACTTTAACGGGGAACAATGAGCAGTTCTTC